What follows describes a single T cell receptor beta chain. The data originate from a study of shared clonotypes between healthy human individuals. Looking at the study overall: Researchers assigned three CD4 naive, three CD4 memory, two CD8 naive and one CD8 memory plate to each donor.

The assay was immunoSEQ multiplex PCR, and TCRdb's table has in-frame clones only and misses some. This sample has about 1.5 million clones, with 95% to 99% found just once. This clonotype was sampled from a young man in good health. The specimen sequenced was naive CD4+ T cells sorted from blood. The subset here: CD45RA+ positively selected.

CDR3 sequence reads: CASTNRDRGGYTF. CDR3 nucleotides: TGTGCCAGTACCAACCGGGACAGGGGTGGCTACACCTTC. The rearrangement links TRBV19 to TRBJ1-2, with 10 bases matching TRBD1. Germline assignment: CDR1 LNHDA and CDR2 SQIVND (reference sequence). There are 13 residues in the CDR3. V lost 7 bases and J lost 7; bases outside the gene matches: 6.